The sequence of this T cell receptor (beta chain) was determined in a study of CD4 T cells in relation to SARS-CoV-2 and coronaviruses. The unexposed donors gave CD4+ T cells in about 2010-2019, prior to COVID-19. Isolation of CD4+ T cells took place after about eleven days in culture. The repertoire was sequenced with immunoSEQ multiplex PCR; TCRdb's copy has only in-frame clones and lacks some. The sample shows roughly 20,000 clones, 74% of them seen only once. Details on this clone: Antigen: not known.

The CDR3 is made up of 13 amino acids. Germline CDR1 SGHRS, CDR2 YFSETQ. V shed 5 bases and J shed 2 bases, with 9 bases lying between them. This receptor was obtained from a human donor in good health. Sequenced sample: CD4+ T cells from PBMCs, cultured in vitro. This chain joins TRBV5-1 and TRBJ2-3, with D hard to call. This CDR3 reads CASRGATTDTQYF. In DNA form, the CDR3 reads TGCGCCAGCAGAGGAGCTACCACAGATACGCAGTATTTT.